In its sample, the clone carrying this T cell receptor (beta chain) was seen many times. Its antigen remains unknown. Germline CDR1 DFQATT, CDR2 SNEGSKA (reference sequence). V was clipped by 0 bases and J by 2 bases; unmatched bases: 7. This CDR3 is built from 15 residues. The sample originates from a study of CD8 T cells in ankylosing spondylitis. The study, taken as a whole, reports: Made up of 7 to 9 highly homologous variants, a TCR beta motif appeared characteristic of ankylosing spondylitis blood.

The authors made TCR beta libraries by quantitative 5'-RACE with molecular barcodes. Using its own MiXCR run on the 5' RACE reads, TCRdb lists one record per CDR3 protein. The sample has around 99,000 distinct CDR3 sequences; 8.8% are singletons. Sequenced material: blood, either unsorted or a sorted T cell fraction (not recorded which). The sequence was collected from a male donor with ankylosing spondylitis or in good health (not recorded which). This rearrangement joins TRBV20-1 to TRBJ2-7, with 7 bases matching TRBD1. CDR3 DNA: TGCAGTGCTAGAGATCTTACAGGGGTCCCCTACGAGCAGTACTTC. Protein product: CSARDLTGVPYEQYF.